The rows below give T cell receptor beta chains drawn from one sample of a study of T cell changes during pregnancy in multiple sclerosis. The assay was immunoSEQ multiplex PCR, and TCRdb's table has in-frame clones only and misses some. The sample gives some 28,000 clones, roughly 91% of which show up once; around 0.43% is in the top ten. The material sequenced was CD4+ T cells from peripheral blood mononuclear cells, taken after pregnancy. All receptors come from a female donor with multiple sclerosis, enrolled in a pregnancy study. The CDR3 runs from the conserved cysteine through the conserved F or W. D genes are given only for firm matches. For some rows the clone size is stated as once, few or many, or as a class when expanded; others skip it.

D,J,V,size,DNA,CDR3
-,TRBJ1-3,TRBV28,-,TGTGCCAGCAGTCAGCGGGTCGCCATATATTTT,CASSQRVAIYF
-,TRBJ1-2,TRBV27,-,TGTGCCAGCAGTCAATCATCTTGGGGCGGCTACACCTTC,CASSQSSWGGYTF
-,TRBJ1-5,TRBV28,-,TGTGCCACCATAACAGGGACTAATAGCAATCAGCCCCAGCATTTT,CATITGTNSNQPQHF
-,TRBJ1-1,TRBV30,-,TGTGCCTGGAGTTATAGGAACACTGAAGCTTTCTTT,CAWSYRNTEAFF
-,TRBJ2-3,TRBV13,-,TGTGCCAGCAGCCCTCCCAGGGTCGGAACAGATACGCAGTATTTT,CASSPPRVGTDTQYF
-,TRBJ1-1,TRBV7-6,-,TGTGCCAGCAGCTTAGATCGGTCTTCGCGGAAAGCTTTCTTT,CASSLDRSSRKAFF
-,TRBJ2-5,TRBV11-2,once,TGTGCCAGCAGCTTAGCGTATCGAGGCCAAGAGACCCAGTACTTC,CASSLAYRGQETQYF
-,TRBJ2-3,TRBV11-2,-,TGTGCCAGCAGCACCCTGGAATATCTGTCCGTACTAGGCACAGATACGCAGTATTTT,CASSTLEYLSVLGTDTQYF
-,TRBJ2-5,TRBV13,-,TGTGCCAGCAGCTGGAACCAGAACTCGGGACTCCAAGAGACCCAGTACTTC,CASSWNQNSGLQETQYF
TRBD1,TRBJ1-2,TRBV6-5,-,TGTGCCAGCAGCCGGACAGGGCACTATGGCTACACCTTC,CASSRTGHYGYTF
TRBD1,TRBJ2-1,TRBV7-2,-,TGTGCCAGCAGCTTAGACCCCCGGGACAGGTTAGGATTCTTC,CASSLDPRDRLGFF
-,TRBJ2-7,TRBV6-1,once,TGTGCCAGCAGTGAAGTTGTTGGGAGTGAGCAGTACTTC,CASSEVVGSEQYF
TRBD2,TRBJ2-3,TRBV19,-,TGTGCCAGTAGAATAGCGGGAGATACGCAGTATTTT,CASRIAGDTQYF
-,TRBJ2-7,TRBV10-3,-,TGTGCCATCAGTGACCCCGGACAGAGGTGGATGGGGGAGCAGTACTTC,CAISDPGQRWMGEQYF
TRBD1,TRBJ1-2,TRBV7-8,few,TGTGCCAGCAGCATGACAGGGGCAGGCGGCTACACCTTC,CASSMTGAGGYTF
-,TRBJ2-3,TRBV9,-,TGTGCCAGCAGCGTTTCACAGACGAGCACAGATACGCAGTATTTT,CASSVSQTSTDTQYF
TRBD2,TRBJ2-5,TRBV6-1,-,TGTGCCAGCGCACTAGCGGGAGTCTCGGAGACCCAGTACTTC,CASALAGVSETQYF
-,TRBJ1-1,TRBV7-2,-,TGTGCCAGCAGCTTAGATGGCAGGGGTTCTGAAGCTTTCTTT,CASSLDGRGSEAFF
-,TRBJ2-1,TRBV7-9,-,TGTGCCAGCAGCAAATTACCCCAGGGTCCGCATGAGCAGTTCTTC,CASSKLPQGPHEQFF
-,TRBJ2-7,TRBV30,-,TGTGCCTGGAGTGTACGGAACAGTGTCTACGAGCAGTACTTC,CAWSVRNSVYEQYF
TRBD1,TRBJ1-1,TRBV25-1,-,TGTGCCAGCAGTGTACAGGGGGTTAAGACTGAAGCTTTCTTT,CASSVQGVKTEAFF
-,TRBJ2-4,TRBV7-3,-,TGTGCCAGCAGCCCCCAGGGCAAAAACATTCAGTACTTC,CASSPQGKNIQYF
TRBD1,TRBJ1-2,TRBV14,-,TGTGCCAGCAGCCAGAGGGGGACAGGGAACTATGGCTACACCTTC,CASSQRGTGNYGYTF
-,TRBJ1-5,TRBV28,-,TGTGCCAGCATGTCGGGGAATCAGCCCCAGCATTTT,CASMSGNQPQHF
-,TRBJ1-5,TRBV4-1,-,TGCGCCAGCAGCCAAGAATCAGGGGATCAGCCCCAGCATTTT,CASSQESGDQPQHF
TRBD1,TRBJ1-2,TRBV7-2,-,TGTGCCAGCAGCTTAGGCAGGGGGCAGGATGGCTACACCTTC,CASSLGRGQDGYTF
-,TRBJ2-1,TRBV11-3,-,TGTGCCAGCAGCCTAACAGGGTTGAATGAGCAGTTCTTC,CASSLTGLNEQFF
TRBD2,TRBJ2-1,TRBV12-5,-,TGTGCTAGTGGTGACAGCGGGGTTCGCCCGGGGAACAATGAGCAGTTCTTC,CASGDSGVRPGNNEQFF
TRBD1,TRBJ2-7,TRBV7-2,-,TGTGCCAGCAGCCAAACAGGGGGTGACTTTTCCTACGAGCAGTACTTC,CASSQTGGDFSYEQYF
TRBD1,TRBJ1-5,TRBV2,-,TGTGCCAGTAACCGGGACAGCCAAGAAATGCCCCAGCATTTT,CASNRDSQEMPQHF
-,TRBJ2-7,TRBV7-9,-,TGTGCCAGCAGCCCCGGGTCCAAAGGCTACGAGCAGTACTTC,CASSPGSKGYEQYF
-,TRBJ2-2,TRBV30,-,TGTGCCTGGAGGAGGATGAACACCGGGGAGCTGTTTTTT,CAWRRMNTGELFF
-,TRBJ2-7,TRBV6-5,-,TGTGCCAGCAGTTACGCGAGGGACTTTCCCGAGCAGTACTTC,CASSYARDFPEQYF
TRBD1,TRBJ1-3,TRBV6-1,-,TGTGCCAGCAGTGGTCCGACAGGGGGATTTCCAACCATATATTTT,CASSGPTGGFPTIYF
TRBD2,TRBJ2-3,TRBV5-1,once,TGCGCCAGCAGCTTGGGGGTTAGCGGGAGTACAGATACGCAGTATTTT,CASSLGVSGSTDTQYF
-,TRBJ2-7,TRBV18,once,TGTGCCAGCTCACCACGGGACACGAAATACGAGCAGTACTTC,CASSPRDTKYEQYF
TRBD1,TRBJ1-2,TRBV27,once,TGTGCCAGCAGCCGCGGGACTACAACAGGGGGCGCCGACTATGGCTACACCTTC,CASSRGTTTGGADYGYTF
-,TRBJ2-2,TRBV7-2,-,TGTGCCATCAAGGGACTGAACACCGGGGAGCTGTTTTTT,CAIKGLNTGELFF
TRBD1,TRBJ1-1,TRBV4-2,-,TGTGCCAGCAGCCAACAAAACAGGGGCATGAACACTGAAGCTTTCTTT,CASSQQNRGMNTEAFF
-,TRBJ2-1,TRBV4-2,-,TGTGCCAGCAGCCAAGGCATAGGGAGTTCCTACAATGAGCAGTTCTTC,CASSQGIGSSYNEQFF
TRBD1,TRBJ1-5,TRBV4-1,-,TGCGCCAGCAGCCAAGAATCAGGGGGCGTAGGGAATCAGCCCCAGCATTTT,CASSQESGGVGNQPQHF
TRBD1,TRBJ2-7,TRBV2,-,TGTGCCAGCAGGGGACAGTCCTACGAGCAGTACTTC,CASRGQSYEQYF
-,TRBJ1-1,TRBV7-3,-,TGTGCCAGCAGCTTAACGGATACAGCTTCATCCACTGAAGCTTTCTTT,CASSLTDTASSTEAFF
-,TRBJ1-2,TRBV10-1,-,TGCGCCACCCCGTTCCGGGCAGGGCCAGATAACTATGGCTACACCTTC,CATPFRAGPDNYGYTF
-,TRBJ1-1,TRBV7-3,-,TGTGCCAGCAGCACAGACAGAAACACTGAAGCTTTCTTT,CASSTDRNTEAFF